One and the same sample provided the 13 T cell receptor beta chains below, sequenced in a study of blood T cell repertoires in COVID-19. Profiled with immunoSEQ multiplex PCR; TCRdb holds only in-frame clones, not every one. Counted here are a few hundred thousand clones, around 87% occurring once; the ten biggest clones make up 1.9%. Sequencing used PBMCs or T cells enriched from blood (not recorded which). All receptors come from a man between 40 and 49 years old in a cohort exposed to, infected with or recovered from COVID-19 (not recorded which).

This clone was recorded a few times. J is TRBJ1-6 and V is TRBV11-2, with D possibly matching TRBD1 (5 bases). This CDR3 spans 14 amino acids. CDR1 SGHAT and CDR2 FQNNGV come from the germline V gene. The V end was cut by 5 bases, the J end by 8 bases, with 13 bases between. The CDR3 is CASSKMGGYSPLHF. CDR3 nucleotide sequence: TGTGCCAGCAGCAAAATGGGGGGTTATTCACCCCTCCACTTT.

This clone showed up just once. The CDR3 sequence is CASSDPGRYGYTF. The CDR3, as DNA: TGTGCCAGTAGTGATCCAGGGCGGTATGGCTACACCTTC. The chain links TRBV19 to TRBJ1-2, with D possibly being TRBD1 (5 bases). Trimming removed 5 bases from V and 5 bases from J, with 12 bases in between. Looked up from germline, CDR1 is LNHDA and CDR2 is SQIVND (reference sequence). CDR3 length: 13 residues. The full variable domain, in which reference TRBV19 and TRBJ1-2 provide the parts outside the CDR3, is DGGITQSPKYLFRKEGQNVTLSCEQNLNHDAMYWYRQDPGQGLRLIYYSQIVNDFQKGDIAEGYSVSREKKESFPLTVTSAQKNPTAFYLCASSDPGRYGYTFGSGTRLTVV.

The V and J genes are TRBV19 and TRBJ1-1; possible D gene TRBD1, 5 bases. The V gene's germline CDR1 is LNHDA and CDR2 SQIVND (reference sequence). Trimming took 2 bases from V and 5 from J, leaving 12 bases between them. The CDR3 runs to 14 residues. DNA of the CDR3: TGTGCCAGTAGTATAAATGGGGGGAGAACTGAAGCTTTCTTT. Protein: CASSINGGRTEAFF. The whole variable domain, filled in from reference TRBV19 and TRBJ1-1, reads DGGITQSPKYLFRKEGQNVTLSCEQNLNHDAMYWYRQDPGQGLRLIYYSQIVNDFQKGDIAEGYSVSREKKESFPLTVTSAQKNPTAFYLCASSINGGRTEAFFGQGTRLTVV.

The chain is built from TRBV4-2 and TRBJ1-1, with a weak D call TRBD1 (5 bases). Germline CDR1 is LGHNA and CDR2 is YNFKEQ. Trimming cost V 3 bases and J 4 bases, with 12 bases left between them. This CDR3 spans 14 amino acids. This CDR3 is CASSQEPRVTEAFF. The CDR3 DNA reads as TGTGCCAGCAGCCAGGAACCCAGGGTCACTGAAGCTTTCTTT.

The genes are TRBV19 and TRBJ1-4; 8 nucleotides line up with TRBD1. Germline V gene lookup returns CDR1 LNHDA and CDR2 SQIVND (reference sequence). Trimming cost V 5 bases and J 1 base; bases outside gene matches: 12. The CDR3 covers 18 residues. The CDR3, as DNA: TGTGCCAGTAGTCCCTGGACAGGGATCTTCGGAACTAATGAAAAACTGTTTTTT. As protein: CASSPWTGIFGTNEKLFF. The full variable domain, in which reference TRBV19 and TRBJ1-4 provide the parts outside the CDR3, is DGGITQSPKYLFRKEGQNVTLSCEQNLNHDAMYWYRQDPGQGLRLIYYSQIVNDFQKGDIAEGYSVSREKKESFPLTVTSAQKNPTAFYLCASSPWTGIFGTNEKLFFGSGTQLSVL.

The V and J genes are TRBV9 and TRBJ2-3, with TRBD2 matching 14 bases. This CDR3 has 16 amino acids. Germline trimming cut 4 bases from V and 6 bases from J; bases unmatched to any gene: 7. From germline, CDR1 is SGDLS and CDR2 YYNGEE. The CDR3 loop is CASSPGLAGGSDTQYF. CDR3 in DNA: TGTGCCAGCAGCCCCGGACTAGCGGGAGGTTCCGATACGCAGTATTTT.

This sequence joins TRBV28 and TRBJ2-3; no definite D call. CDR3 size: 12 residues. Germline values: CDR1 MDHEN, CDR2 SYDVKM. Trimming pared 8 bases from V and 5 bases from J, leaving 11 bases between. The CDR3 nucleotides read TGTGCCAGCGGCTCTGGTGTAGATACGCAGTATTTT. Translating gives CASGSGVDTQYF.

This chain uses TRBV10-3 with TRBJ1-1, with D uncertain. Germline values: CDR1 ENHRY, CDR2 SYGVKD. Trimming left V 1 base short and J 3 bases short, with 6 bases between. The CDR3 extends over 13 amino acids. The CDR3 region is CAISEWQDTEAFF. CDR3 sequence (DNA): TGTGCCATCAGTGAGTGGCAAGACACTGAAGCTTTCTTT.

The gene calls are TRBV6-5 and TRBJ2-1, with TRBD1 matching 9 bases. The ends lost 5 bases at V and 3 bases at J; junction bases unmatched: 2. The CDR3 covers 14 residues. Looked up from germline, CDR1 is MNHEY and CDR2 is SVGAGI. In nucleotides, the CDR3 is TGTGCCAGCAGTCGGACAGGGGACTACAATGAGCAGTTCTTC. Protein: CASSRTGDYNEQFF.

In the case of this clone: An end of the junction differs from the germline gene, which may be a read error. The V and J genes are TRBV6-5 and TRBJ1-2; D remains ambiguous. This CDR3 contains 12 residues. Per the germline V gene, CDR1 is MNHEY and CDR2 is SVGAGI. CDR3 DNA: TGTGCCAGTAAAACAGACGTCTATGGTTACACCTTC. Protein product: CASKTDVYGYTF.

The chain carries TRBV5-5 and TRBJ2-2, with D tentatively TRBD2 (7 bases). The CDR3 runs to 13 residues. With 2 bases removed from V and 6 bases from J, the gap between germline ends came to 8 bases. Germline CDR1 and CDR2: SGHKS and YYEKEE (reference sequence). CDR3 DNA sequence: TGTGCCAGCAGCTTCGGGGGGCCCGGGGAGCTGTTTTTT. This translates into CASSFGGPGELFF. Drawing the rest from reference TRBV5-5 and TRBJ2-2, the complete variable domain is DAGVTQSPTHLIKTRGQQVTLRCSPISGHKSVSWYQQVLGQGPQFIFQYYEKEERGRGNFPDRFSARQFPNYSSELNVNALLLGDSALYLCASSFGGPGELFFGEGSRLTVL.

The chain carries TRBV11-1 and TRBJ2-1, with TRBD2 matching 12 bases. Germline trimming cut 6 bases from V and 2 bases from J; bases unmatched to any gene: 2. The CDR3 runs to 15 residues. Per germline, CDR1 SGHAT and CDR2 FQDESV (reference sequence). The CDR3 here is CASSTSGRPYNEQFF. The CDR3 DNA reads as TGTGCCAGCAGTACTAGCGGGAGGCCCTACAATGAGCAGTTCTTC.

The rearrangement joins TRBV9 to TRBJ1-3, with no clear D. Germline-derived CDR1 and CDR2 are SGDLS and YYNGEE. The ends were cut back, 4 bases at V and 4 bases at J, with 12 bases in the middle. CDR3 length: 14 residues. The CDR3, as DNA: TGTGCCAGCAGCATCGAGGGCAGAGGAAACACCATATATTTT. Amino acids: CASSIEGRGNTIYF.